The following is a TCR beta chain sequence with its context. Its antigen is not identified. The method was immunoSEQ multiplex PCR; TCRdb's version includes in-frame clones alone and lacks a portion of them. Of tens of thousands of clones in the sample, over 85% were seen once. The record originates from a study of chemoradiotherapy in HPV16-positive cancers. Turning to the study itself: Candidate HPV-specific clones and shared TCR motifs came from a couple of HPV16-positive patients.

V shed 5 bases, J shed 8 bases, and the junction held 10 bases outside the gene matches. Germline V gives CDR1 SGHRS, CDR2 YFSETQ. The CDR3 contains 14 residues. Study-wide results and limits: HPV-specific T cells were functionally defined from only two HPV16-positive patients. Better recurrence-free survival went with HPV-responsive T-cell expansion in HPV16-positive patients. Non-HPV-specific T cells did not expand in tumors during treatment, whereas candidate HPV-specific clones and E7-related motifs did.

The TCR comes from a human donor with HPV-associated anogenital cancer. The sample here was blood, taken from a patient who underwent chemoradiotherapy. The chain employs TRBV5-1 and TRBJ1-2; 9 positions agree with TRBD1. The CDR3 nucleotides are TGCGCCAGCAGTCCCGACAGGGGGTTGATGGGCTACACCTTC. This codes for CASSPDRGLMGYTF.